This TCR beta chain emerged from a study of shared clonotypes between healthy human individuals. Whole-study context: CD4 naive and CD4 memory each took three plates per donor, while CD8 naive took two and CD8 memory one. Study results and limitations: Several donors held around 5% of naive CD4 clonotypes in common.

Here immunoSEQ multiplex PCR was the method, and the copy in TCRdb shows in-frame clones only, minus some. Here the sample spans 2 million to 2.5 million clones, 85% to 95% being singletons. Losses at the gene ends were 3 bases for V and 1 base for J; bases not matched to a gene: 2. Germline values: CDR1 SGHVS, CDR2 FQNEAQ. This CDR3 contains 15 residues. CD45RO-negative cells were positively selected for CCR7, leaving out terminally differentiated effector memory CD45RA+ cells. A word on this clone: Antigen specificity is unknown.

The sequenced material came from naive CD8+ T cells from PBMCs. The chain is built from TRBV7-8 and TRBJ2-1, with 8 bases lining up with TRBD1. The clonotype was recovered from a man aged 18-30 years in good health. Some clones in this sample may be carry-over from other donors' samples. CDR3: CASSFTGGSYNEQFF. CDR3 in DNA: TGTGCCAGCAGCTTTACAGGGGGTTCCTACAATGAGCAGTTCTTC.